A selection of T cell receptor beta chains follows, all from one sample in a study of blood T cells in healthy people across ages. In TCRdb, the 5' RACE reads were re-called with MiXCR into one record per CDR3 protein. Altogether around 1,800,000 distinct CDR3 sequences are present, approximately 39% being singletons, with the ten largest covering 23%. The sample consisted of blood. The receptors were sampled from a human donor in good health. CDR3s include the opening cysteine and the closing phenylalanine or tryptophan. Each record gives: clone size, D gene, V gene, J gene, CDR3 protein, CDR3 DNA. D genes are given only for firm matches. Clone size appears in some rows only: once, few, many, or a class for an expanded clone.

NA	TRBD1	TRBV4-2	TRBJ1-1	CASSQDETGLTEAFF	TGTGCCAGCAGCCAAGATGAGACAGGGCTAACTGAAGCTTTCTTT
NA	TRBD2	TRBV5-6	TRBJ2-1	CASSFVGGGRDEQFF	TGTGCCAGCAGTTTCGTCGGGGGCGGGAGGGATGAGCAGTTCTTC
NA	NA	TRBV18	TRBJ2-3	CASSPDVGTDTQYF	TGTGCCAGCTCACCAGATGTTGGAACAGATACGCAGTATTTT
NA	TRBD2	TRBV7-2	TRBJ2-3	CASSSKGGGSTDTQYF	TGTGCCAGCAGCTCCAAGGGCGGGGGGTCCACAGATACGCAGTATTTT
NA	NA	TRBV15	TRBJ2-7	CATSRELQNYEQYF	TGTGCCACCAGCAGAGAATTACAGAACTACGAGCAGTACTTC
NA	NA	TRBV12-3/TRBV12-4	TRBJ2-1	CASSLARLGVNNEQFF	TGTGCCAGCAGTTTAGCGCGGCTAGGGGTCAACAATGAGCAGTTCTTC
NA	TRBD1	TRBV24-1	TRBJ2-2	CATYTGGHTGELFF	TGTGCCACCTATACAGGGGGCCACACCGGGGAGCTGTTTTTT
NA	TRBD1	TRBV20-1	TRBJ2-7	CSARRQGYSYEQYF	TGCAGTGCTAGGAGACAGGGGTATTCCTACGAGCAGTACTTC
NA	NA	TRBV20-1	TRBJ1-2	CSASDTGKRSYGYTF	TGCAGTGCTAGTGACACAGGGAAGAGGAGCTATGGCTACACCTTC
NA	NA	TRBV6-5	TRBJ2-5	CASRQNQETQYF	TGTGCCAGCAGACAGAACCAAGAGACCCAGTACTTC
few	NA	TRBV6-5	TRBJ1-5	CASSRDMAGNQPQHF	TGTGCCAGCAGTCGGGACATGGCCGGCAATCAGCCCCAGCATTTT
NA	NA	TRBV30	TRBJ2-1	CAWSAVGRGQFF	TGTGCCTGGAGCGCGGTGGGACGGGGGCAGTTCTTC
few	TRBD1	TRBV9	TRBJ2-7	CASSARGQGRNEQYF	TGTGCCAGCAGCGCCCGGGGACAGGGGCGGAACGAGCAGTACTTC
NA	NA	TRBV7-8	TRBJ2-7	CASSLIGGLGEQYF	TGTGCCAGCAGCTTGATTGGGGGGCTTGGCGAGCAGTACTTC
few	NA	TRBV25-1	TRBJ2-7	CASSEDVAYEQYF	TGTGCCAGCAGCGAGGACGTCGCCTACGAGCAGTACTTC
NA	TRBD2	TRBV3-1	TRBJ2-7	CASSQEGSGGPSYEQYF	TGTGCCAGCAGCCAAGAAGGAAGCGGGGGGCCCTCCTACGAGCAGTACTTC
NA	TRBD1	TRBV29-1	TRBJ1-2	CSVDPTGGGYTF	TGCAGCGTTGATCCGACAGGGGGTGGCTACACCTTC
few	NA	TRBV29-1	TRBJ1-2	CSVGAVGRDDGYTF	TGCAGCGTGGGGGCGGTGGGACGGGACGATGGCTACACCTTC
few	TRBD2	TRBV7-9	TRBJ2-1	CASSPPYSGGGEFF	TGTGCCAGCAGCCCTCCTTATAGCGGGGGGGGTGAGTTCTTC
NA	NA	TRBV5-1	TRBJ2-1	CASSLAIVSLGNEQFF	TGCGCCAGCAGCTTGGCCATAGTGTCTCTGGGGAATGAGCAGTTCTTC
NA	NA	TRBV4-3	TRBJ1-4	CASSQAEGTPFQKLFF	TGCGCCAGCAGCCAAGCCGAAGGGACACCGTTCCAAAAACTGTTTTTT
NA	TRBD1	TRBV7-9	TRBJ1-2	CASSLEQGLGGCTF	TGTGCCAGCAGCTTAGAACAGGGGCTTGGTGGCTGCACCTTC
few	NA	TRBV29-1	TRBJ1-2	CSVEEYQGSGYTF	TGCAGCGTTGAAGAATATCAGGGGAGTGGCTACACCTTC
NA	TRBD2	TRBV6-2/TRBV6-3	TRBJ2-1	CASSYYKRRGARYNEQFF	TGTGCCAGCAGTTATTATAAACGGCGGGGGGCAAGATACAATGAGCAGTTCTTC
NA	TRBD1	TRBV20-1	TRBJ1-6	CSARRDRDLPLHF	TGCAGTGCTAGAAGGGACAGGGACTTACCCCTCCACTTT
NA	NA	TRBV29-1	TRBJ2-7	CSVGLKQGSYEQYF	TGCAGCGTTGGGCTCAAACAGGGCTCCTACGAGCAGTACTTC
NA	TRBD1	TRBV5-6	TRBJ1-1	CASRAGTENTEAFF	TGTGCCAGCAGGGCCGGGACAGAGAACACTGAAGCTTTCTTT
NA	TRBD2	TRBV20-1	TRBJ2-7	CSASGLLAGAPYNEQYF	TGCAGTGCTAGTGGCCTTCTAGCGGGGGCCCCATACAACGAGCAGTACTTC
NA	NA	TRBV10-3	TRBJ1-1	CAISDKGQNTEAFF	TGTGCCATCAGTGATAAGGGCCAGAACACTGAAGCTTTCTTT
NA	NA	TRBV7-8	TRBJ1-2	CASSLGGSQGVYYGYTF	TGTGCCAGCAGCTTGGGAGGGTCGCAGGGAGTCTACTATGGCTACACCTTC